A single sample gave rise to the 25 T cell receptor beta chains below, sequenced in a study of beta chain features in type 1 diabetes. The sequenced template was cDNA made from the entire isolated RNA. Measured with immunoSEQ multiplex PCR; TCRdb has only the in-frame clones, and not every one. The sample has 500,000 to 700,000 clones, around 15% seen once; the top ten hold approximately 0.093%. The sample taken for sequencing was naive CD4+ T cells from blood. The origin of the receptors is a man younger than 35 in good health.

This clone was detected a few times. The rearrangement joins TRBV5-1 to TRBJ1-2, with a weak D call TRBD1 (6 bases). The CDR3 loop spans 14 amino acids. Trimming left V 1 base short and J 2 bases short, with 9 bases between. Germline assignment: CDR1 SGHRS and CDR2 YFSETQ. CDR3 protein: CASSLKGGNYGYTF. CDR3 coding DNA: TGCGCCAGCAGCTTGAAGGGGGGCAACTATGGCTACACCTTC. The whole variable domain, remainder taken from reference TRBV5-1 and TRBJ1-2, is KAGVTQTPRYLIKTRGQQVTLSCSPISGHRSVSWYQQTPGQGLQFLFEYFSETQRNKGNFPGRFSGRQFSNSRSEMNVSTLELGDSALYLCASSLKGGNYGYTFGSGTRLTVV.

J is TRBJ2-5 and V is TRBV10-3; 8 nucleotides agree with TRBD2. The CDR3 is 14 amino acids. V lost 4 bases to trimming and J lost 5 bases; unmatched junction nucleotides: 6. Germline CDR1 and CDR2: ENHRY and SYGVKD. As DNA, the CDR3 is TGTGCCATCAGTGGAGCGGGGGATGGGGAGACCCAGTACTTC. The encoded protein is CAISGAGDGETQYF.

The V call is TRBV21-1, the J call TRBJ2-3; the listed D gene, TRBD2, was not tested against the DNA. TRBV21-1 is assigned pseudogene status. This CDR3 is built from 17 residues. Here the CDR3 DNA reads TGTGCCAGCAGCAAAAGGGTTCGGGGGAAAAGCACAGATACGCAGTATTTT. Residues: CASSKRVRGKSTDTQYF.

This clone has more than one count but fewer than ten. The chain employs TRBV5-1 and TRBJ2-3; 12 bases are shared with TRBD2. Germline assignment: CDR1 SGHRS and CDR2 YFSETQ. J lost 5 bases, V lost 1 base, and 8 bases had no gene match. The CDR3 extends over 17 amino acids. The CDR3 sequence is CASSLPLLAGGLDTQYF. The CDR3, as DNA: TGCGCCAGCAGCTTGCCCCTCCTAGCGGGGGGGCTAGATACGCAGTATTTT.

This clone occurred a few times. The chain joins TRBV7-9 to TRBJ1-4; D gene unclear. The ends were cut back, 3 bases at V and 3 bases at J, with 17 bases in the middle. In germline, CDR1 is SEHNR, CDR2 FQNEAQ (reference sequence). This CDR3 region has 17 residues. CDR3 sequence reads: CASSFLQRRTANEKLFF. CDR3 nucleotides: TGTGCCAGCAGCTTCTTACAGCGTAGGACGGCTAATGAAAAACTGTTTTTT.

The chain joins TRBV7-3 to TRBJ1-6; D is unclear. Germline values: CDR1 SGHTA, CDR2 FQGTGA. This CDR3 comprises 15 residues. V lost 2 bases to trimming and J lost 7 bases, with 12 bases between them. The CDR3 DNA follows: TGTGCCAGCAGCTTATGGGGATGGGAGAATTCACCCCTCCACTTT. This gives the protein CASSLWGWENSPLHF.

The CDR3 loop reads CASSLARNTEAFF. CDR3 sequence (DNA): TGTGCCAGCAGCTTAGCGAGGAACACTGAAGCTTTCTTT. The chain has TRBV7-2 and TRBJ1-1, with D unresolved. V lost 0 bases, J lost 1 base, and 3 bases lay in between. Germline V gene data show CDR1 as SGHTA and CDR2 as FQGNSA. The CDR3 sequence is 13 residues long.

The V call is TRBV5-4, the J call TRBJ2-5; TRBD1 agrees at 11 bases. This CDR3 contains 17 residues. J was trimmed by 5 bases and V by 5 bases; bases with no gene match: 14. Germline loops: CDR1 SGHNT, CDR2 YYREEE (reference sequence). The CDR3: CASSPRAPGQGAETQYF. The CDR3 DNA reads TGTGCCAGCAGTCCGCGGGCCCCAGGACAGGGGGCGGAGACCCAGTACTTC.

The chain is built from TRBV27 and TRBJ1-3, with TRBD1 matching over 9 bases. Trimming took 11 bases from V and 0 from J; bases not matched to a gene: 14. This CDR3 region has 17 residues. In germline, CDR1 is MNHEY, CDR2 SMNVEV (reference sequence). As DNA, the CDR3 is TGTGCCGGACGCCGGGACAGGGTATTCCTCTCTGGAAACACCATATATTTT. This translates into CAGRRDRVFLSGNTIYF.

DNA of the CDR3: TGTGCCAGCAGTTACTCCGGCCGGGAAGAGACCCAGTACTTC. This gives the protein CASSYSGREETQYF. This chain uses TRBV6-5 with TRBJ2-5; D not certain. The CDR3 sequence is 14 residues long. CDR1 and CDR2 from the germline V gene are MNHEY and SVGAGI. V lost 0 bases, J lost 3 bases, and 8 bases lay in between.

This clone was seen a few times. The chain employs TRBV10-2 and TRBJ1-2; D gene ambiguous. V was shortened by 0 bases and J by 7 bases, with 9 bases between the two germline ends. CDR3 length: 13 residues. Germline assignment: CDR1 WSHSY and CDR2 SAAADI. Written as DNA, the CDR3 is TGCGCCAGCAGTGAGTCGAAGATGGGTGGCTACACCTTC. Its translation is CASSESKMGGYTF.

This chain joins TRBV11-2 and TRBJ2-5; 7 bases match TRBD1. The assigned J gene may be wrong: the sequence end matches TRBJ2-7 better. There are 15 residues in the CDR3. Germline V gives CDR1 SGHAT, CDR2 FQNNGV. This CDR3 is CASSPPSQGIYEQYF. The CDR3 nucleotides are TGTGCCAGCAGCCCCCCATCACAGGGGATCTACGAGCAGTACTTC.

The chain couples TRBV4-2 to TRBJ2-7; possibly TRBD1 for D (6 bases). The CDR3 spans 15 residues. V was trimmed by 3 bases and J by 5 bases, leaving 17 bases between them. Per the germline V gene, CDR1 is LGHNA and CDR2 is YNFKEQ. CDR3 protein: CASSQAQGPPNEQYF. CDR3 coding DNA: TGTGCCAGCAGCCAGGCACAGGGCCCGCCAAACGAGCAGTACTTC.

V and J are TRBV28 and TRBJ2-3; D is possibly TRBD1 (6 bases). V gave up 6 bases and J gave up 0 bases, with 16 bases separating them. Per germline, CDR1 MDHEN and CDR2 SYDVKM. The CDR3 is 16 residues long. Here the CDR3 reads CASRLRGQTSTDTQYF. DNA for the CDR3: TGTGCCAGCAGACTTAGGGGACAAACTAGCACAGATACGCAGTATTTT. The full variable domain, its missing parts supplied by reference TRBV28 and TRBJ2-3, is DVKVTQSSRYLVKRTGEKVFLECVQDMDHENMFWYRQDPGLGLRLIYFSYDVKMKEKGDIPEGYSVSREKKERFSLILESASTNQTSMYLCASRLRGQTSTDTQYFGPGTRLTVL.

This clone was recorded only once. CDR3 protein: CASSQDWGLRAGGSHNEQFF. The CDR3 region has the DNA TGTGCCAGCAGCCAAGATTGGGGTTTAAGAGCGGGAGGGTCCCACAATGAGCAGTTCTTC. This sequence joins TRBV4-2 and TRBJ2-1; 10 bases are shared with TRBD2. Unmatched junction bases numbered 16, after V lost 0 bases and J lost 5 bases. The CDR3 spans 20 residues. CDR1 LGHNA and CDR2 YNFKEQ come from the germline V gene.

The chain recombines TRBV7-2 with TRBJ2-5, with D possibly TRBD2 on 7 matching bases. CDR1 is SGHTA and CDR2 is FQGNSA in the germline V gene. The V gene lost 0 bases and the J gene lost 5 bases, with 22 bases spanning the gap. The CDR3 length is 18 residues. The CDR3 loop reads CASSLAVRTGRVRETQYF. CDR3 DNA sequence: TGTGCCAGCAGCTTAGCCGTTCGAACAGGGAGGGTTAGGGAGACCCAGTACTTC.

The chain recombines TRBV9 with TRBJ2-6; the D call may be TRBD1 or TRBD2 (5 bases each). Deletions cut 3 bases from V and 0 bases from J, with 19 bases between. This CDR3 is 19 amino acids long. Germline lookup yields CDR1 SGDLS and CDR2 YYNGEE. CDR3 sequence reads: CASSAITGTESSGANVLTF. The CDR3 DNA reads TGTGCCAGCAGCGCCATTACCGGGACGGAAAGCTCTGGGGCCAACGTCCTGACTTTC.

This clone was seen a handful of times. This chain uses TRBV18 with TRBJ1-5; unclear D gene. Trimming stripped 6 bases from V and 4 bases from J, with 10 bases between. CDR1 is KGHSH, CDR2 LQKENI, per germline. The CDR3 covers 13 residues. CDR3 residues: CASSLGRNQPQHF. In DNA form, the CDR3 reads TGTGCCAGCTCCCTCGGTAGAAATCAGCCCCAGCATTTT.

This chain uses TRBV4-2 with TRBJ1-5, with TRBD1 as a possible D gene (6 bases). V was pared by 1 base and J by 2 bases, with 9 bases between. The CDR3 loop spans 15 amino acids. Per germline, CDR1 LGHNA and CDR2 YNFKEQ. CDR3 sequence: CASSQGSGGNQPQHF. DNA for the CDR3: TGTGCCAGCAGCCAAGGTTCAGGGGGCAATCAGCCCCAGCATTTT.

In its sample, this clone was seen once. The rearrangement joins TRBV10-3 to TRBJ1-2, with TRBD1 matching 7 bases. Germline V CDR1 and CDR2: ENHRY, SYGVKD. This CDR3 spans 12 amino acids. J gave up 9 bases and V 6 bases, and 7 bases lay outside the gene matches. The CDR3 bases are TGTGCCATCAGCTTGGGACAGACAAGCTACACCTTC. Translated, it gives CAISLGQTSYTF.

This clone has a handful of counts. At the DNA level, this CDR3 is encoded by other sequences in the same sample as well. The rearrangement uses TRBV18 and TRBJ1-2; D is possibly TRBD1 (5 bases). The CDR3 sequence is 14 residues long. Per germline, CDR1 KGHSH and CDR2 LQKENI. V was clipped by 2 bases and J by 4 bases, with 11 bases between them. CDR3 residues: CASSPDRGSYGYTF. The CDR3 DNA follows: TGTGCCAGCTCACCAGATAGGGGATCCTATGGCTACACCTTC.

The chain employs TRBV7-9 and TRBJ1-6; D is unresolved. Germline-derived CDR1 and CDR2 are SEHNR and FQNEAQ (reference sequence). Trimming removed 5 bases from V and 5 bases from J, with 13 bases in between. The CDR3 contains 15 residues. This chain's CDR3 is CASSPREGNNSPLHF. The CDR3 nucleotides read TGTGCCAGCAGCCCCCGCGAAGGGAATAATTCACCCCTCCACTTT. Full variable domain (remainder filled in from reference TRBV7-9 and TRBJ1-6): DTGVSQNPRHKITKRGQNVTFRCDPISEHNRLYWYRQTLGQGPEFLTYFQNEAQLEKSRLLSDRFSAERPKGSFSTLEIQRTEQGDSAMYLCASSPREGNNSPLHFGNGTRLTVT.

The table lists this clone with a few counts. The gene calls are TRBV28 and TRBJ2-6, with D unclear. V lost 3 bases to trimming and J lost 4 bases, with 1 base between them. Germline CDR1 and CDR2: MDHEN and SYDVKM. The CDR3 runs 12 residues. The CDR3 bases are TGTGCCAGCAGTTTGGGGGCCAACGTCCTGACTTTC. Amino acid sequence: CASSLGANVLTF. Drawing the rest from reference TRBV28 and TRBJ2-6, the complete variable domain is DVKVTQSSRYLVKRTGEKVFLECVQDMDHENMFWYRQDPGLGLRLIYFSYDVKMKEKGDIPEGYSVSREKKERFSLILESASTNQTSMYLCASSLGANVLTFGAGSRLTVL.

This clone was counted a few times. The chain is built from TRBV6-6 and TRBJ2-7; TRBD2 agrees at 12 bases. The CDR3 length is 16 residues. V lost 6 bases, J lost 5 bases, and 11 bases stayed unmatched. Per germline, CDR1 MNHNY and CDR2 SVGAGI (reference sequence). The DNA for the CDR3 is TGTGCCAGCAGCCCCCCTGGGCTAGCGGGGGGGGACGAGCAGTACTTC. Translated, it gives CASSPPGLAGGDEQYF.

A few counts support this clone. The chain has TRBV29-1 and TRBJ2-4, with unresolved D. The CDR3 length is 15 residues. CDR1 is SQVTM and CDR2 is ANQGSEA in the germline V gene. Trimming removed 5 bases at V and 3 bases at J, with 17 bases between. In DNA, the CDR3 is TGCAGCGTTTCTCCTCAGTTGGCCTACAAAAACATTCAGTACTTC. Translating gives CSVSPQLAYKNIQYF. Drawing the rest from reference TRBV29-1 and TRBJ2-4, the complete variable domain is SAVISQKPSRDICQRGTSLTIQCQVDSQVTMMFWYRQQPGQSLTLIATANQGSEATYESGFVIDKFPISRPNLTFSTLTVSNMSPEDSSIYLCSVSPQLAYKNIQYFGAGTRLSVL.